This T cell receptor (beta chain) was identified during a study of shared clonotypes between healthy human individuals. Germline CDR1 KGHSH, CDR2 LQKENI. V was cut by 2 bases and J by 4 bases, with 15 bases left in between. There are 15 residues in the CDR3. The protocol was immunoSEQ multiplex PCR, while the TCRdb copy is restricted to in-frame clones and leaves out a portion. The sample consists of hundreds of thousands of clones, around 74% of them appearing once. Sequencing was performed on memory CD4+ T cells sorted from blood. Noted subset: CD45RA-negative fraction. The V call is TRBV18, the J call TRBJ2-7; D is perhaps TRBD1 or TRBD2 (5 bases each). The receptor was derived from a woman aged 25 to 45 in good health. In DNA form, the CDR3 reads TGTGCCAGCTCACCAGGGGACCACCTTCTATACGAGCAGTACTTC. Its protein is CASSPGDHLLYEQYF.